Listed below are T cell receptor beta chains from one sample, sequenced in a study of blood T cell repertoires in COVID-19. The assay was immunoSEQ multiplex PCR, and TCRdb's table has in-frame clones only and misses some. The sample yields 120,000 to 150,000 clones, 80% to 90% seen once. Sequencing used peripheral blood. The receptors come from a man in his fifties who had recovered from COVID-19. CDR3s include the opening cysteine and the closing phenylalanine or tryptophan. A D gene is named only where the DNA matches it firmly. The size of a clone is reported for some rows only, either as once, few or many, or as a class for expanded clones.

clone_size,v_call,j_call,d_call,cdr3_nt,cdr3_aa
NA,TRBV27,TRBJ1-4,NA,TGTGCCAGCAGTTCCGCGACAGGTCTTAGGGAAAAACTGTTTTTT,CASSSATGLREKLFF
NA,TRBV18,TRBJ2-2,TRBD1,TGTGCCAGCTCACCTCAGGGGGCCGGGGAGCTGTTTTTT,CASSPQGAGELFF
NA,TRBV5-1,TRBJ2-7,NA,TGCGCCAGCAGCCCGGAGCCGGTGGGGGCCCCGACCTTC,CASSPEPVGAPTF
few,TRBV27,TRBJ1-1,TRBD1,TGTGCCAGCAGCAAGCTCCCCGGACAGGGGTACACTGAAGCTTTCTTT,CASSKLPGQGYTEAFF
NA,TRBV12-5,TRBJ1-5,NA,TGTGCTAGTGCCCCGGGACTCACAAGCAATCAGCCCCAGCATTTT,CASAPGLTSNQPQHF
NA,TRBV7-2,TRBJ1-2,TRBD1,TGTGCCAGCAGCTTAGGGACAGGGAACGGCTACACCTTC,CASSLGTGNGYTF
NA,TRBV6-2/TRBV6-3,TRBJ2-2,NA,TGTGCCAGCAGTTACTCCCCAGGGAACACCGGGGAGCTGTTTTTT,CASSYSPGNTGELFF
NA,TRBV6-1,TRBJ1-1,NA,TGTGCCAGCAGTGAAGATTTTGGGCGATCCATGAACACTGAAGCTTTCTTT,CASSEDFGRSMNTEAFF
NA,TRBV12-5,TRBJ2-7,TRBD1,TGTGCTAGTGGTTTGGTACGGGGACAGTACCTTCTCTACGAGCAGTACTTC,CASGLVRGQYLLYEQYF
NA,TRBV7-8,TRBJ2-5,NA,TGTGCCAGCAGCTTAGCGGAGGGGTACCAAGAGACCCAGTACTTC,CASSLAEGYQETQYF
NA,TRBV12-3/TRBV12-4,TRBJ1-4,NA,TGTGCCAGCGGGGCGTCCGGGAATGAAAAACTGTTTTTT,CASGASGNEKLFF
NA,TRBV6-5,TRBJ2-2,NA,TGTGCCAGCAGTCCGCGACTGGAAGTCGAGGAGCTGTTTTTT,CASSPRLEVEELFF
NA,TRBV18,TRBJ1-6,NA,TGTGCCAGCTCTCTCGATAATTACTCCCCCCTCCACTTT,CASSLDNYSPLHF
NA,TRBV2,TRBJ1-2,NA,TGTGCCAGCAGGGCCGACAGTAACTATGGCTACACCTTC,CASRADSNYGYTF
NA,TRBV5-1,TRBJ2-7,NA,TGCGCCAGCAGCTCCTATCAGGGGCCACACTCCTACGAGCAGTACTTC,CASSSYQGPHSYEQYF
NA,TRBV6-1,TRBJ2-4,NA,TGTGCCAGCAGTGAAGTCAGCGTAGACATTCAGTACTTC,CASSEVSVDIQYF
NA,TRBV27,TRBJ2-1,NA,TGTGCCAGCAATATAGACAGCGCCGTTTACAATGAGCAGTTCTTC,CASNIDSAVYNEQFF
NA,TRBV7-2,TRBJ1-5,NA,TGTGCCAGCAGCTTAGTATTCCAGGGGATCGGCAATCAGCCCCAGCATTTT,CASSLVFQGIGNQPQHF
NA,TRBV7-6,TRBJ1-1,TRBD1,TGTGCCAGCAGCTTTGGACAGGGAAGGGGTGAGGCTTTCTTT,CASSFGQGRGEAFF
NA,TRBV13,TRBJ2-1,TRBD1,TGTGCCAGCAGCCGCGGGACAGGGAATGAGCAGTTCTTC,CASSRGTGNEQFF